This entry lists 5 T cell receptor beta chains sequenced from one sample in a study of monozygotic twins with inflammatory bowel disease. Reprocessing the 5' RACE reads, TCRdb reports a single entry for every CDR3 protein and omits DNA. This sample's table reports 300,000 to 450,000 distinct CDR3 sequences. Sequencing used blood. All receptors derive from a human donor with ulcerative colitis or Crohn's disease, or a healthy co-twin of an affected twin (not recorded which).

The rearrangement links TRBV2 to TRBJ1-5. CDR3 length: 15 residues. Germline V CDR1 and CDR2: SNHLY, FYNNEI. The CDR3 spells CVSLARDISNQPQHF. The whole variable domain, remainder taken from reference TRBV2 and TRBJ1-5, is EPEVTQTPSHQVTQMGQEVILRCVPISNHLYFYWYRQILGQKVEFLVSFYNNEISEKSEIFDDQFSVERPDGSNFTLKIRSTKLEDSAMYFCVSLARDISNQPQHFGDGTRLSIL.

The V and J genes are TRBV9 and TRBJ1-1; the TRBD1 assignment by TCRdb is unverifiable without DNA. The CDR3 sequence is 16 residues long. Germline CDR1 SGDLS, CDR2 YYNGEE. This chain's CDR3 is CASSVDKGHQNTEAFF.

The chain uses TRBV4-3 and TRBJ1-4. From germline, CDR1 is LGHNA and CDR2 YSLEER. CDR3 length: 15 amino acids. CDR3 protein: CASSQVYGDHEKLFF.

The V and J genes are TRBV18 and TRBJ2-5; the TCRdb D gene call, TRBD1, has no DNA to confirm it. Germline loops: CDR1 KGHSH, CDR2 LQKENI. The CDR3 sequence is 13 residues long. CDR3 amino acids: CASSPRTGETQYF.

V usage is TRBV4-3 and J usage is TRBJ2-5; TCRdb picks TRBD2, but there is no DNA to check that call. CDR1 LGHNA and CDR2 YSLEER come from the germline V gene. The length of the CDR3 is 16 residues. Here the CDR3 reads CASSQLTGGRRETQYF.